Listed below are T cell receptor beta chains from one sample, sequenced in a study of shared clonotypes between healthy human individuals. The data were produced by immunoSEQ multiplex PCR, yet TCRdb's version contains in-frame clones alone and is incomplete. The sample contains about 1,800,000 clones, approximately 94% of which appear only once. Sequencing was carried out using naive CD8+ T cells sorted from blood. The receptors were sampled from a man between 18 and 35 years old in good health. Each CDR3 is given with its conserved first and last residue. The D gene is left open where the match is weak. Clone size appears in some rows only: once, few, many, or a class for an expanded clone.

>TRBV15|TRBJ2-3|.|.
TGTGCCACCAGCGGTAAGAGGCGGGACAGAGCCACAGATACGCAGTATTTT
CATSGKRRDRATDTQYF
>TRBV4-1|TRBJ2-7|.|.
TGCGCCAGCAGCCAGAGAGACAGACCCTACGAGCAGTACTTC
CASSQRDRPYEQYF
>TRBV27|TRBJ1-1|TRBD1|.
TGTGCCAGCAGTAAGACAGGGGGCACTGAAGCTTTCTTT
CASSKTGGTEAFF
>TRBV4-3|TRBJ1-2|.|.
TGCGCCAGCAGCCAAATGGAACAGGGAGATGGCTACACCTTC
CASSQMEQGDGYTF
>TRBV29-1|TRBJ2-1|.|.
TGCAGCGTTGGGGGGTTTGATGAGCAGTTCTTC
CSVGGFDEQFF
>TRBV15|TRBJ1-4|TRBD1|.
TGTGCCACCCGGGACAGGGGATATGAAAAACTGTTTTTT
CATRDRGYEKLFF
>TRBV28|TRBJ1-3|.|.
TGTGCCAGCAGTTTCGGCGGAAACACCATATATTTT
CASSFGGNTIYF
>TRBV10-3|TRBJ2-1|TRBD2|.
TGTGCCACCAGGACTAGTCATGAGCAGTTCTTC
CATRTSHEQFF
>TRBV27|TRBJ1-1|TRBD1|.
TGTGCCAGCAGTTTGGGCCAGGACAGGTCCAACATGAACACTGAAGCTTTCTTT
CASSLGQDRSNMNTEAFF
>TRBV6-1|TRBJ2-3|TRBD2|.
TGTGCCAGCTCCCTTCAGCGGGGGGGCACAGATACGCAGTATTTT
CASSLQRGGTDTQYF
>TRBV13|TRBJ1-2|.|.
TGTGCCAGCAGCTTCCCCTGGGGAGAGGACGGCTACACCTTC
CASSFPWGEDGYTF
>TRBV2|TRBJ1-1|.|.
TGTGCCAGCAGTGAGAGGGATTTTATGAACACTGAAGCTTTCTTT
CASSERDFMNTEAFF
>TRBV2|TRBJ2-7|.|.
TGTGCCAGCCTGGTCGATAACTACGAGCAGTACTTC
CASLVDNYEQYF
>TRBV5-4|TRBJ1-6|.|.
TGTGCCAGCAGCCCAAGCGTAGGTTCACCCCTCCACTTT
CASSPSVGSPLHF
>TRBV11-3|TRBJ2-6|.|.
TGTGCCAGCAGCCCGGATCCTGGGGCCAACGTCCTGACTTTC
CASSPDPGANVLTF
>TRBV7-3|TRBJ2-5|TRBD2|once
TGTGCCAGCAGCCAACCGCTAGGGAGGGGCGCGTTAAAGACCCAGTACTTC
CASSQPLGRGALKTQYF
>TRBV2|TRBJ2-7|.|.
TGTGCCAGCAAAGTGAACTCTGCAGTAGGGTACGAGCAGTACTTC
CASKVNSAVGYEQYF
>TRBV29-1|TRBJ1-1|.|.
TGCAGCGTTGTGGCGGGCCCGGACACTGAAGCTTTCTTT
CSVVAGPDTEAFF
>TRBV27|TRBJ2-1|TRBD2|.
TGTGCCAGCAGGGCTTCCCTAGCGGGGGGGCCTAATGAGCAGTTCTTC
CASRASLAGGPNEQFF
>TRBV9|TRBJ2-7|.|.
TGTGCCAGCAGCGTAGTGGCGTTTGGGTACGAGCAGTACTTC
CASSVVAFGYEQYF
>TRBV27|TRBJ1-6|.|few
TGTGCCAGCAGTGCCCCGTTCCATTCACCCCTCCACTTT
CASSAPFHSPLHF
>TRBV2|TRBJ1-4|.|.
TGTGCCAGCAGTGATTTGGGGGAGGGGGTTGTTAATGAAAAACTGTTTTTT
CASSDLGEGVVNEKLFF
>TRBV13|TRBJ2-1|TRBD2|.
TGTGCCAGCAGCTCCGGACTAGGACCCAATGAGCAGTTCTTC
CASSSGLGPNEQFF
>TRBV5-1|TRBJ2-2|.|.
TGCGCCAGCAGCTTAACTAGGGGGAACACCGGGGAGCTGTTTTTT
CASSLTRGNTGELFF
>TRBV7-6|TRBJ2-5|.|.
TGTGCCAGCAGCTTAGGTGGGACCCTCCAGTACTTC
CASSLGGTLQYF
>TRBV7-6|TRBJ2-7|.|once
TGTGCCAGCAGCTTGAACGGGGCCTACGAGCAGTACTTC
CASSLNGAYEQYF
>TRBV7-9|TRBJ1-1|.|.
TGTGCCAGCAGCTTGGGGTTTGCAGGGGCCGCACAGTTTGAAGCTTTCTTT
CASSLGFAGAAQFEAFF
>TRBV2|TRBJ1-1|.|.
TGTGCCAGCAGTGAGTATGGACAGTACATGAACACTGAAGCTTTCTTT
CASSEYGQYMNTEAFF
>TRBV4-1|TRBJ2-7|.|.
TGCGCCAGCAGCCAAGCCGGTACAGGGAGCTCCTACGAGCAGTACTTC
CASSQAGTGSSYEQYF
>TRBV28|TRBJ1-2|.|.
TGTGCCAGCAGTGCCGAGGTTAGCGGAGACAACTATGGCTACACCTTC
CASSAEVSGDNYGYTF